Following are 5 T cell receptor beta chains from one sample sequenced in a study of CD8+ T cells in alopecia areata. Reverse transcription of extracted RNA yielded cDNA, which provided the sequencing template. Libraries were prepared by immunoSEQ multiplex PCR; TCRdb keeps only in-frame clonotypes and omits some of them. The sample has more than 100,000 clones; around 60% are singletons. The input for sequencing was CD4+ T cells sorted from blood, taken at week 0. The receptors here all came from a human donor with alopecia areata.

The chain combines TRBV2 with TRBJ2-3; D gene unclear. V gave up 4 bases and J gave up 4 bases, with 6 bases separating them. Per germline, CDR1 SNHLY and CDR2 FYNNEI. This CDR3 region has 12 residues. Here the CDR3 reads CASSGQADTQYF. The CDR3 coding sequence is TGTGCCAGCAGTGGGCAAGCAGATACGCAGTATTTT.

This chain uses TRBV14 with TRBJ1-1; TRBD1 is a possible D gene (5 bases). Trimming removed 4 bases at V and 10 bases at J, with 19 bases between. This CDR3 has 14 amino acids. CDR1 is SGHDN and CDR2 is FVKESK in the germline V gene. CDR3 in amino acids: CASSPSPGGRRAFF. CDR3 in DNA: TGTGCCAGCAGCCCCAGCCCGGGGGGTCGGAGAGCTTTCTTT.

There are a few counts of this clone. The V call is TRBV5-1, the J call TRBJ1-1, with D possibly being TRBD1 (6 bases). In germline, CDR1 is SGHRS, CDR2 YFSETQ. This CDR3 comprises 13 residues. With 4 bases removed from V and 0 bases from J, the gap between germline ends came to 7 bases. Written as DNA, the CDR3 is TGCGCCAGCAGCCGGGACATGAACACTGAAGCTTTCTTT. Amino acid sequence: CASSRDMNTEAFF.

The CDR3 sequence: CASYPTGPPRETQYF. The CDR3, as DNA: TGTGCCAGCTACCCAACGGGCCCTCCAAGGGAGACCCAGTACTTC. The chain couples TRBV5-6 to TRBJ2-5, with D uncertain. CDR3 length: 15 amino acids. Trimming stripped 7 bases from V and 5 bases from J, with 21 bases between. CDR1 is SGHDT and CDR2 is YYEEEE in the germline V gene.

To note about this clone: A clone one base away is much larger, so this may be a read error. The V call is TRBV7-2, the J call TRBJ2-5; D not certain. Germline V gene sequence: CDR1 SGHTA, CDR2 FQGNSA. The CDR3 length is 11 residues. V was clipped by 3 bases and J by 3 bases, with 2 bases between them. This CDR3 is CASSFKETQYF. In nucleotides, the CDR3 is TGTGCCAGCAGCTTCAAAGAGACCCAGTACTTC. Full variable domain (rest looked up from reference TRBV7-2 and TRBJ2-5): GAGVSQSPSNKVTEKGKDVELRCDPISGHTALYWYRQSLGQGLEFLIYFQGNSAPDKSGLPSDRFSAERTGGSVSTLTIQRTQQEDSAVYLCASSFKETQYFGPGTRLLVL.